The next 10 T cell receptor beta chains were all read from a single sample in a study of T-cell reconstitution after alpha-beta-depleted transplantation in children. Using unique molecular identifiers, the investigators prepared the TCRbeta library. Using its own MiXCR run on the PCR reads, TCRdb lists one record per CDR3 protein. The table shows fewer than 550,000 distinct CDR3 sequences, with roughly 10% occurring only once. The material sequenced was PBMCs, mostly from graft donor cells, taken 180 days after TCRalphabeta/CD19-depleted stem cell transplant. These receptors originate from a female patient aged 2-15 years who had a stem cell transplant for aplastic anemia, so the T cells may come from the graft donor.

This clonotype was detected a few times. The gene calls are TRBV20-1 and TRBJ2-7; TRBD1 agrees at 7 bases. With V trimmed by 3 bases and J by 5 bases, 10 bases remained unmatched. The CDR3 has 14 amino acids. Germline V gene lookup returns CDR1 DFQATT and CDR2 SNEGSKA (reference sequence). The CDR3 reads CSARPGQGGNEQYF. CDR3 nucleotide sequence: TGCAGTGCTAGGCCCGGACAAGGGGGCAACGAGCAGTACTTC.

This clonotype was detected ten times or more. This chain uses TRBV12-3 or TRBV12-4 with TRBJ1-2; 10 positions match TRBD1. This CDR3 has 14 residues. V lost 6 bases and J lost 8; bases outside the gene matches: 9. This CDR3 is CASRRQGARTGYTF. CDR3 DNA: TGTGCCAGCAGGAGACAGGGGGCGCGTACAGGCTACACCTTC.

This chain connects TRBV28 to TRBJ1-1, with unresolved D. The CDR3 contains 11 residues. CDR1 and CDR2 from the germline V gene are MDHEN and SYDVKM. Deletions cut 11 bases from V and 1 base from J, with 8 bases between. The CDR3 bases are TGTGCCTCAATCCAGAACACTGAAGCTTTCTTT. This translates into CASIQNTEAFF. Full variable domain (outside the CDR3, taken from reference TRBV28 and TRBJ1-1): DVKVTQSSRYLVKRTGEKVFLECVQDMDHENMFWYRQDPGLGLRLIYFSYDVKMKEKGDIPEGYSVSREKKERFSLILESASTNQTSMYLCASIQNTEAFFGQGTRLTVV.

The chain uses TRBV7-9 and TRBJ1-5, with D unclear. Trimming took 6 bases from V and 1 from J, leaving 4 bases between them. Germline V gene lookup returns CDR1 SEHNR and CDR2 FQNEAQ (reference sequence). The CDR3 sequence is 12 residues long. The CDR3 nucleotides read TGTGCCAGCAGGCTAAGCAATCAGCCCCAGCATTTT. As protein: CASRLSNQPQHF.

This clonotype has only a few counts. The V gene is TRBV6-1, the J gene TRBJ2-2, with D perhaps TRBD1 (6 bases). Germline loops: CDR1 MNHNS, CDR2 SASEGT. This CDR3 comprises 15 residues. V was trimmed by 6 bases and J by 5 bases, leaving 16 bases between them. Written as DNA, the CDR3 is TGTGCCAGCAGCTTGGTGGGACACCCAACCGGGGAGCTGTTTTTT. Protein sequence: CASSLVGHPTGELFF.

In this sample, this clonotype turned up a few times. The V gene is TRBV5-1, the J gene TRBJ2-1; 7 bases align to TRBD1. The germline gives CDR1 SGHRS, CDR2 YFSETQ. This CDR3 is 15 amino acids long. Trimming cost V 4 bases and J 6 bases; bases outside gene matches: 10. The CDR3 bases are TGCGCCAGCAGCACTACCGGGACAGATATCAATGAGCAGTTCTTC. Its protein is CASSTTGTDINEQFF.

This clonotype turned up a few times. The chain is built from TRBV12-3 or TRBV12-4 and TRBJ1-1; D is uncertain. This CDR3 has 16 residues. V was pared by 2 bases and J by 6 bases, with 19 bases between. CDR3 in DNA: TGTGCCAGCAGTTTATTGGTCGGAACCGTCAAAGCTGAAGCTTTCTTT. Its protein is CASSLLVGTVKAEAFF.

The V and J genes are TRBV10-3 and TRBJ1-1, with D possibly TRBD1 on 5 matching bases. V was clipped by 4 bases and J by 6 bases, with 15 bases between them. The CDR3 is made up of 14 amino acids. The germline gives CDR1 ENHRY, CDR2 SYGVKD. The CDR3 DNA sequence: TGTGCCATCAGTGTGGGGGACTTGTTCTCTGAAGCTTTCTTT. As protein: CAISVGDLFSEAFF.

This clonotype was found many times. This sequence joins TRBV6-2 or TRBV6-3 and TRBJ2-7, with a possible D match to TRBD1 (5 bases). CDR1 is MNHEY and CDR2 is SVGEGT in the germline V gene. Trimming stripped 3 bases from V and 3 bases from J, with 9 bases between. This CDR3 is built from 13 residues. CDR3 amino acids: CASSYRQFYEQYF. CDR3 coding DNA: TGTGCCAGCAGTTATCGACAGTTCTACGAGCAGTACTTC.

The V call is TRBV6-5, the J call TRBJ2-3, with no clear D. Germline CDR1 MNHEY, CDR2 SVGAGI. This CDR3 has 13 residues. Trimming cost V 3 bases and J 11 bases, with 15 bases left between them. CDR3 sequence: CASSYNSPSEQYF. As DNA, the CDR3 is TGTGCCAGCAGTTATAACTCACCATCCGAGCAGTATTTT.